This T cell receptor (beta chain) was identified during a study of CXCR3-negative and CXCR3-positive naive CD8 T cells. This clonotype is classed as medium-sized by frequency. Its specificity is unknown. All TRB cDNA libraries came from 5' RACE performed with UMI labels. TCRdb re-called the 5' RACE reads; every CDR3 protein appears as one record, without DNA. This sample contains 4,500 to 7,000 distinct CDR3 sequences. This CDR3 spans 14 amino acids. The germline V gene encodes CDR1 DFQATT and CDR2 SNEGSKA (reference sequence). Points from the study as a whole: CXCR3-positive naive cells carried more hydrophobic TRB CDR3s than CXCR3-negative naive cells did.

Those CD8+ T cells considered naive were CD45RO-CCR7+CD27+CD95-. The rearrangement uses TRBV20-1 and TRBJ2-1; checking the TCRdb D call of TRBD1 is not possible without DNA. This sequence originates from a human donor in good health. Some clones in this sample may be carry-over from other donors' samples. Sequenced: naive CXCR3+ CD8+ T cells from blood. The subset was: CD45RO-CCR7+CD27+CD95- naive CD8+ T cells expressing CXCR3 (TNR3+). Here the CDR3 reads CSARVRENYDEQFF.